This T cell receptor beta chain was recovered during a study of cytomegalovirus exposure and HLA in healthy donors. Study-wide results and caveats: Later, an analysis found that TCR clusters from the first cohort tended to co-occur in the roughly 120 validation repertoires. The majority of TCR sequences were rare, yet some public TCRs appeared in many donors.

Details on this clone: Its target is not known.

Assay used: immunoSEQ multiplex PCR; TCRdb lists only in-frame clones, some missing. The sample consists of 160,000 or so clones, around nine tenths of them appearing once. Per the germline V gene, CDR1 is SGHRS and CDR2 is YFSETQ. Trimming cost V 2 bases and J 1 base; bases outside gene matches: 5. The CDR3 extends over 18 amino acids. The specimen was PBMCs. The sequence derives from a young man in good health and CMV-seronegative. The J gene is TRBJ2-5, the V gene TRBV5-1; TRBD2 matches 16 bases. The CDR3 is CASSLMGLAGGSQETQYF. The CDR3 DNA is TGCGCCAGCAGCTTAATGGGACTAGCGGGAGGGTCCCAAGAGACCCAGTACTTC.